Shown below are 26 T cell receptor beta chains from a single sample sequenced in a study of shared clonotypes between healthy human individuals. Naive CD8 populations comprised CD45RO-negative cells positively selected for CCR7, excluding terminally differentiated effector memory CD45RA+ cells. Clones were read by immunoSEQ multiplex PCR, and TCRdb kept only the in-frame ones, dropping some. The sample lists about 870,000 clones, about 91% occurring once. Material: naive CD8+ T cells sorted from blood. The receptors stem from a man aged 25-40 years in good health.

The chain is built from TRBV6-1 and TRBJ2-3, with D tentatively TRBD2 (6 bases). Trimming stripped 6 bases from V and 3 bases from J, with 16 bases between. The germline V gene has CDR1 MNHNS and CDR2 SASEGT. The CDR3 is 15 residues long. CDR3 bases: TGTGCCAGCAGGCCCCTACGGGAGACGACAGATACGCAGTATTTT. It yields the protein CASRPLRETTDTQYF.

The genes are TRBV4-2 and TRBJ2-1; D is ambiguous. This CDR3 is 15 amino acids long. The germline gives CDR1 LGHNA, CDR2 YNFKEQ. V lost 4 bases and J 5 bases, leaving 15 bases between the germline ends. The CDR3 bases are TGTGCCAGCAGCCCCCCTCTGGAAAGAGACAATGAGCAGTTCTTC. This translates into CASSPPLERDNEQFF.

A remark on this clone: This specimen includes other DNA sequences encoding the same CDR3. This chain links TRBV28 with TRBJ2-7; 8 bases align to TRBD1. The CDR3 runs 13 residues. The V gene end was trimmed by 5 bases and the J gene end by 3 bases; junction bases not matched to a gene: 3. CDR1 is MDHEN and CDR2 is SYDVKM in the germline V gene. The CDR3 region is CASSLDRVYEQYF. DNA for the CDR3: TGTGCCAGCAGTCTGGACAGGGTCTACGAGCAGTACTTC.

This clone was recorded once. This rearrangement joins TRBV12-2 to TRBJ2-5. TRBV12-2 is a listed pseudogene. The CDR3 extends over 16 amino acids. This chain's CDR3 is CASRPRLGVQGETQYF. In DNA form, the CDR3 reads TGTGCAAGTCGCCCTCGCCTCGGGGTCCAGGGAGAGACCCAGTACTTC.

The chain recombines TRBV28 with TRBJ2-1; the match to TRBD1 covers 7 bases. Germline values: CDR1 MDHEN, CDR2 SYDVKM. The CDR3 totals 16 residues. With 5 bases clipped from V and 0 bases from J, the junction kept 7 bases outside the gene matches. As DNA, the CDR3 is TGTGCCAGCAGTGACAACAGGGGACGCTCCTACAATGAGCAGTTCTTC. Translating gives CASSDNRGRSYNEQFF.

This chain links TRBV7-6 with TRBJ1-2; the D is unclear. Germline V gene lookup returns CDR1 SGHVS and CDR2 FNYEAQ. The CDR3 contains 16 residues. Trimming took 1 base from V and 7 from J, leaving 19 bases between them. CDR3 loop: CASSLGGYEVPGGYTF. The CDR3 bases are TGTGCCAGCAGCTTAGGAGGTTACGAGGTCCCCGGTGGCTACACCTTC.

The genes are TRBV4-3 and TRBJ2-5; 7 bases fit TRBD1. CDR3 length equals 15 residues. The germline V gene has CDR1 LGHNA and CDR2 YSLEER. The junction had 7 bases not matched to a gene; V was cut back by 4 bases and J by 2 bases. CDR3 sequence: CASSPSRTGQETQYF. CDR3 nucleotides: TGCGCCAGCAGCCCCTCTCGGACAGGTCAAGAGACCCAGTACTTC.

Concerning this clone: Other nucleotide sequences from this sample produce the same CDR3. The chain is built from TRBV5-1 and TRBJ2-7, with D perhaps TRBD1 or TRBD2 (5 bases each). Germline values: CDR1 SGHRS, CDR2 YFSETQ. V was trimmed by 0 bases and J by 5 bases, leaving 6 bases between them. CDR3 length equals 12 residues. CDR3 sequence (DNA): TGCGCCAGCAGCTTGGGAGGGGACGAGCAGTACTTC. Translation gives CASSLGGDEQYF.

CDR3 sequence (DNA): TGTGCCAGCAGCTTGTGGACAGCCAACACCGGGGAGCTGTTTTTT. Protein product: CASSLWTANTGELFF. V usage is TRBV5-4 and J usage is TRBJ2-2, with D perhaps matching TRBD1 (6 bases). Germline-derived CDR1 and CDR2 are SGHNT and YYREEE (reference sequence). V lost 1 base to trimming and J lost 2 bases, with 9 bases between them. The CDR3 is 15 amino acids.

The rearrangement joins TRBV7-6 to TRBJ2-1; D unclear. CDR3 length: 16 residues. Germline CDR1 reads SGHVS; CDR2 reads FNYEAQ. Between the trimmed V and J ends, which lost 1 base and 5 bases, there was a span of 15 bases. The CDR3 nucleotides are TGTGCCAGCAGCTTAGGGTGGGGTGGGGTGGACAATGAGCAGTTCTTC. Translated, it gives CASSLGWGGVDNEQFF.

This clone has only a few counts. Distinct nucleotide sequences in the sample also encode this CDR3. The genes are TRBV9 and TRBJ1-1; no definite D call. Germline V CDR1 and CDR2: SGDLS, YYNGEE. Trimming stripped 7 bases from V and 4 bases from J, with 5 bases between. The CDR3 consists of 10 residues. The CDR3 loop reads CASSPTEAFF. As DNA, the CDR3 is TGTGCCAGCTCCCCCACTGAAGCTTTCTTT.

The CDR3 region has the DNA TGTGCCAGCAGTTTATATCAGGGGTCGACTAATGAAAAACTGTTTTTT. Translating it yields CASSLYQGSTNEKLFF. The rearrangement links TRBV28 to TRBJ1-4, with D possibly being TRBD1 (6 bases). V lost 1 base, J lost 2 bases, and 11 bases lay in between. Germline lookup yields CDR1 MDHEN and CDR2 SYDVKM. The CDR3 is made up of 16 amino acids.

This clone has only one observation. This chain connects TRBV2 to TRBJ2-1; D might be TRBD2 (6 bases). The CDR3 is made up of 14 amino acids. Germline CDR1 reads SNHLY; CDR2 reads FYNNEI. The V and J ends lost 7 bases and 8 bases respectively, with 18 bases between them. The CDR3 is CASKIGGSFDEQFF. The CDR3 DNA reads TGTGCCAGCAAGATAGGAGGGAGCTTCGATGAGCAGTTCTTC.

This rearrangement joins TRBV10-3 to TRBJ2-7; 9 bases are a match to TRBD1. CDR3 length equals 15 residues. Losses at the gene ends were 2 bases for V and 1 base for J; bases not matched to a gene: 3. Germline V gene lookup returns CDR1 ENHRY and CDR2 SYGVKD. CDR3 residues: CAISEGQGISYEQYF. As DNA, the CDR3 is TGTGCCATCAGTGAGGGACAGGGGATATCCTACGAGCAGTACTTC.

V is TRBV11-2 and J is TRBJ1-2, with 12 bases aligning to TRBD1. Trimming cost V 4 bases and J 5 bases; bases outside gene matches: 5. The CDR3 extends over 15 amino acids. CDR1 and CDR2 from the germline V gene are SGHAT and FQNNGV. CDR3 in amino acids: CASSYRDRGLYGYTF. The CDR3 bases are TGTGCCAGCAGCTACCGGGACAGGGGGCTTTATGGCTACACCTTC.

The CDR3 reads CASSIGGSGNTIYF. The CDR3, as DNA: TGTGCCAGCAGTATAGGGGGCTCTGGAAACACCATATATTTT. This chain joins TRBV27 and TRBJ1-3, with D maybe TRBD1 (6 bases). The CDR3 runs to 14 residues. Germline V gives CDR1 MNHEY, CDR2 SMNVEV (reference sequence). Trimming cost V 5 bases and J 0 bases, with 8 bases left between them.

The chain has TRBV4-1 and TRBJ2-3, with 7 bases lining up with TRBD2. V trimming: 3 bases; J trimming: 2 bases; junction bases outside the gene matches: 11. The CDR3 extends over 17 amino acids. Germline V gene lookup returns CDR1 MGHRA and CDR2 YSYEKL. The CDR3 here is CASSQINSGTTTDTQYF. CDR3 nucleotide sequence: TGCGCCAGCAGCCAGATAAATTCCGGGACTACCACAGATACGCAGTATTTT.

This chain links TRBV4-2 with TRBJ2-1; 7 bases fit TRBD1. CDR1 and CDR2 from the germline V gene are LGHNA and YNFKEQ. The J segment lost 1 base and the V segment lost 4 bases, leaving 10 bases of the junction unmatched. This CDR3 spans 17 amino acids. The CDR3 spells CASSLTRGGRSYNEQFF. The DNA of the CDR3 is TGTGCCAGCAGCCTTACGAGAGGGGGCCGATCCTACAATGAGCAGTTCTTC.

The rearrangement uses TRBV7-9 and TRBJ2-1, with TRBD1 identical over 7 bases. Germline CDR1 reads SEHNR; CDR2 reads FQNEAQ (reference sequence). Trimming cost V 3 bases and J 5 bases; bases outside gene matches: 7. The CDR3 is 15 amino acids. CDR3: CASSFRDRPDNEQFF. The CDR3 coding sequence is TGTGCCAGCAGCTTTAGGGACAGACCGGACAATGAGCAGTTCTTC. Using reference TRBV7-9 and TRBJ2-1 for the parts outside the CDR3, the full variable domain is DTGVSQNPRHKITKRGQNVTFRCDPISEHNRLYWYRQTLGQGPEFLTYFQNEAQLEKSRLLSDRFSAERPKGSFSTLEIQRTEQGDSAMYLCASSFRDRPDNEQFFGPGTRLTVL.

J is TRBJ2-7 and V is TRBV5-6; 7 positions agree with TRBD2. CDR1 and CDR2 (germline): SGHDT, YYEEEE. V was clipped by 2 bases and J by 5 bases; unmatched bases: 7. This CDR3 comprises 14 residues. The CDR3 coding sequence is TGTGCCAGCAGCTTCGGGGGAGGGCCCAACGAGCAGTACTTC. Its translation is CASSFGGGPNEQYF.

The rearrangement links TRBV4-3 to TRBJ2-3; 14 nucleotides match TRBD2. This CDR3 has 18 amino acids. The V gene end was trimmed by 4 bases and the J gene end by 0 bases; junction bases not matched to a gene: 6. Germline V gives CDR1 LGHNA, CDR2 YSLEER. CDR3 DNA: TGCGCCAGCAGCCTCGGACTAGCGGGAGGTACTAGCACAGATACGCAGTATTTT. Its protein is CASSLGLAGGTSTDTQYF.

This clone was observed once. The chain couples TRBV11-2 to TRBJ1-1, with 7 bases lining up with TRBD1. Germline CDR1 and CDR2: SGHAT and FQNNGV. V was clipped by 2 bases and J by 10 bases; unmatched bases: 1. CDR3 size: 11 residues. The CDR3 DNA follows: TGTGCCAGCAGCTTAACAGGGGCAGCTTTCTTT. Encoded protein: CASSLTGAAFF.

The count of this clone is one. This chain links TRBV14 with TRBJ2-3; 8 bases agree with TRBD1. The germline V gene encodes CDR1 SGHDN and CDR2 FVKESK. With 5 bases clipped from V and 2 bases from J, the junction kept 6 bases outside the gene matches. The CDR3 extends over 15 amino acids. The chain's CDR3 is CASSVRDRFTDTQYF. CDR3 bases: TGTGCCAGCAGCGTCAGGGACAGGTTCACAGATACGCAGTATTTT.

This chain uses TRBV4-2 with TRBJ2-7, with D possibly matching TRBD2 (5 bases). Trimming took off 2 bases at V and 1 base at J, with 9 bases between the two ends. CDR1 and CDR2 from the germline V gene are LGHNA and YNFKEQ. This CDR3 is built from 14 residues. The CDR3 region has the DNA TGTGCCAGCAGCCAATACGGGAATTCCTACGAGCAGTACTTC. It encodes CASSQYGNSYEQYF.

The V call is TRBV28, the J call TRBJ1-5, with D hard to call. This CDR3 spans 15 amino acids. V dropped 7 bases and J dropped 0 bases, with 13 bases sitting between them. Germline V gene lookup returns CDR1 MDHEN and CDR2 SYDVKM. The CDR3 bases are TGTGCCAGCACCCTTTTCTCGAATAGCAATCAGCCCCAGCATTTT. Translated, it gives CASTLFSNSNQPQHF.

The chain joins TRBV2 to TRBJ2-7; 11 nucleotides match TRBD2. V shed 5 bases and J 2 bases; nucleotides not matched to a gene: 5. Germline assignment: CDR1 SNHLY and CDR2 FYNNEI. The CDR3 extends over 15 amino acids. The CDR3 nucleotides are TGTGCCAGCAGTTTCGATAGCGGGAGGGCCTACGAGCAGTACTTC. Protein: CASSFDSGRAYEQYF.